This TCR beta chain stems from a study of cytomegalovirus exposure and HLA in healthy donors listed by TCRdb under 2017. For the wider study: A later analysis indicated that the 120 or so validation repertoires were generated on the platform also employed for the roughly 720 repertoires of the first cohort. The study was designed to test whether signatures of past pathogen exposure could be identified by cataloging public T cell receptors. Besides the first cohort of roughly 640 subjects, a separate validation cohort made up of roughly 130 different subjects was used. To predict cytomegalovirus infection status, the study combined high-throughput TCR immunosequencing, statistical association of individual TCRs with disease status, and machine learning. Points the paper makes about the study in general: The study listed 150 to 200 TCR beta chains as associated with cytomegalovirus. In vitro tests confirmed that a few of the cytomegalovirus-associated TCR beta chains recognize cytomegalovirus antigens. The authors suggested that the approach could potentially be generalized to other disease states and immunological phenotypes. In both the original and validation cohorts, the classifier was reported to diagnose cytomegalovirus status with high specificity and sensitivity. Across donors, most TCR sequences were observed very rarely, whereas some public TCRs were present in many individuals. In a later analysis, TCRs clustered in the first cohort were found to also tend to co-occur in the 120 validation repertoires, with about 93% of cluster scores above 0. A later analysis had no HLA typing for the validation cohort, so co-occurrence there was scored across all 110 or so repertoires.

Libraries were made using the immunoSEQ multiplex PCR assay. The paper's processing steps were these. A statistical classification framework was built to diagnose cytomegalovirus status from the catalog of TCR beta chain sequences. Entries here come from immuneACCESS through TCRdb and include only in-frame sequences with V and J called. Some clones fail to appear in such tables; in the studies checked, an unresolved V gene covers under half of the shortfall, and the cause of the remainder is unknown. That table gives V, J and clone size, and the DNA gave D and trimming. Across this sample there are some 69,000 clones, with roughly 96% seen only once. Approximately 2.5% of the sample goes to the ten largest clones. Spanning cysteine to phenylalanine, the CDR3 consists of 16 amino acids. Of all the DNA, just the CDR3 is kept, 48 bases in frame from base 1. Relative to germline, V is 1 base shorter and J is 3 bases shorter, with 14 bases between their ends. CDR1 and CDR2, per the germline V gene, are SGHVS and FNYEAQ.

Separate from the roughly 650-subject first cohort, the validation cohort of 95 to 150 subjects was the group to which the donors belonged. As concerns this clone: Its recognized antigen is unknown. Nothing much larger sits one base from this clone, and base qualities are not available.

Material for sequencing was PBMCs. This TCR derives from a man in his late teens or twenties in good health and CMV-seronegative. In this chain, TRBV7-6 is recombined with TRBJ2-3, with no reliable assignment of the D segment. The DNA is as follows: TGTGCCAGCAGCTTAGGACGCGCCACTAAAACAGATACGCAGTATTTT. The encoded protein is CASSLGRATKTDTQYF. Outside the CDR3, residues come from the reference TRBV7-6 and TRBJ2-3 proteins, so the full variable domain is: GAGVSQSPRYKVTKRGQDVALRCDPISGHVSLYWYRQALGQGPEFLTYFNYEAQQDKSGLPNDRFSAERPEGSISTLTIQRTEQRDSAMYRCASSLGRATKTDTQYFGPGTRLTVL.